The rows below give T cell receptor beta chains drawn from one sample of a study of OX40 agonist ivuxolimab in advanced cancers. Libraries were prepared by immunoSEQ multiplex PCR; TCRdb keeps only in-frame clonotypes and omits some of them. The sample consists of some 100,000 clones, around four fifths of them appearing once. The sequencing used CD4+ or CD8+ T cells sorted from blood, collected in a trial of the OX40 agonist ivuxolimab. The receptors here all came from an adult with an advanced solid tumor such as melanoma, head and neck, liver or kidney cancer. Each CDR3 is given without its conserved first and last residue.

cdr3_aa: ASQGTHYEQY
v_call: TRBV30
j_call: TRBJ2-7

cdr3_aa: ASSSDLGQGNSPLH
v_call: TRBV5-6
j_call: TRBJ1-6

cdr3_aa: ASSVKTSRETQY
v_call: TRBV5-1
j_call: TRBJ2-5

cdr3_aa: AWSARGFSGNTIY
v_call: TRBV30
j_call: TRBJ1-3

cdr3_aa: ASSMIIGGWKETQY
v_call: TRBV19
j_call: TRBJ2-5

cdr3_aa: ASSQVGGSRLSSSYNEQF
v_call: TRBV4-1
j_call: TRBJ2-1

cdr3_aa: ATSRPGTGAGYGYT
v_call: TRBV15
j_call: TRBJ1-2

cdr3_aa: ASSPPQQVMNTEAF
v_call: TRBV7-9
j_call: TRBJ1-1

cdr3_aa: ASSVGTVSGEQF
v_call: TRBV5-6
j_call: TRBJ2-1

cdr3_aa: ASSFSTGMNTEAF
v_call: TRBV7-8
j_call: TRBJ1-1

cdr3_aa: ASSLGTSYEQY
v_call: TRBV9
j_call: TRBJ2-7

cdr3_aa: ASSGDSGITTGELF
v_call: TRBV18
j_call: TRBJ2-2